Below, one TCR beta chain is given with its context. The antigen is not known. The PCR was carried out with 60 Vbeta primers and 13 Jbeta primers. The table came from immunoSEQ multiplex PCR; TCRdb's copy has only in-frame clones and leaves some out. The table has roughly 140,000 clones, around 80% seen once. The sample comes from a study of cytomegalovirus exposure and HLA in healthy donors. The overall study: Sequencing of some 200 million T cells in an earlier analysis found more than 100 million unique TCR beta sequences. Regarding the study as a whole: Testing in vitro showed a few CMV-associated chains specific for CMV antigens. According to reports, the classifier identified cytomegalovirus status with high specificity and sensitivity.

The source is a middle-aged woman in good health and CMV-seropositive. The sample was PBMCs.

For the CDR3, the DNA is TGTGCCAGCAGCCCGGGAGGGACGAGGCAAGAGACCCAGTACTTC. Encoded protein: CASSPGGTRQETQYF. The chain couples TRBV6-5 to TRBJ2-5, with 8 bases that match TRBD2. This CDR3 region has 15 residues. V dropped 6 bases and J dropped 2; count of bases not matched to a gene: 8. Germline CDR1 reads MNHEY; CDR2 reads SVGAGI.